This is a list of T cell receptor beta chains from one sample in a study of blood T cell repertoires in COVID-19. Data came from immunoSEQ multiplex PCR; TCRdb stores just in-frame clones and leaves some out. Here the sample spans a few hundred thousand clones, about nine tenths being singletons. Sequences were obtained from PBMCs or T cells enriched from blood (not recorded which). The receptors originated from a human donor in a cohort exposed to, infected with or recovered from COVID-19 (not recorded which). The donor label of this sample is uncertain. Both conserved end residues are part of each CDR3. A D gene is named only where the DNA matches it firmly. Clone size is shown for a subset of rows, as once, few, many or a class of expanded clone.

>TRBV9|TRBJ2-3|TRBD2|.
CASSLGTSGGRTDTQYF
TGTGCCAGCAGCCTTGGGACTAGCGGGGGGAGGACAGATACGCAGTATTTT
>TRBV6-6|TRBJ1-5|.|.
CASARQSNQPQHF
TGTGCCAGCGCGAGACAGAGCAATCAGCCCCAGCATTTT
>TRBV29-1|TRBJ1-1|.|once
CSVEHRPMNTEAFF
TGCAGCGTTGAACACAGACCGATGAACACTGAAGCTTTCTTT
>TRBV28|TRBJ1-5|.|.
CASKRGGASNQPQHF
TGTGCCAGCAAGCGAGGGGGGGCGAGCAATCAGCCCCAGCATTTT
>TRBV2|TRBJ2-1|TRBD2|.
CASSVGLAGGYYNEQFF
TGTGCCAGCAGTGTGGGGCTAGCGGGGGGCTACTACAATGAGCAGTTCTTC
>TRBV9|TRBJ2-1|.|once
CASSATGNEQFF
TGTGCCAGCAGCGCCACAGGGAATGAGCAGTTCTTC
>TRBV25-1|TRBJ2-1|TRBD2|.
CASSDSGGRYNEQFF
TGTGCCAGCAGTGATAGCGGGGGGCGATACAATGAGCAGTTCTTC
>TRBV4-1|TRBJ1-1|TRBD1|.
CASSHLKTRGRGHTEAFF
TGCGCCAGCAGCCACCTAAAAACCAGGGGGCGCGGGCACACTGAAGCTTTCTTT
>TRBV19|TRBJ2-7|TRBD1|once
CASSIGQGTSSYEQYF
TGTGCCAGTAGTATAGGACAGGGAACAAGCTCCTACGAGCAGTACTTC
>TRBV27|TRBJ2-3|TRBD2|.
CASSLYGGGRTDTQYF
TGTGCCAGCAGTTTATACGGCGGGGGGCGGACAGATACGCAGTATTTT
>TRBV27|TRBJ2-1|TRBD2|.
CASGARRAGGLGNEQFF
TGTGCCAGCGGAGCGCGGCGTGCGGGGGGCCTAGGGAATGAGCAGTTCTTC
>TRBV12-5|TRBJ2-3|.|.
CASGLVHGVRTDTQYF
TGTGCTAGTGGTTTGGTACATGGTGTGAGGACTGATACGCAGTATTTT
>TRBV7-6|TRBJ2-1|.|.
CASSLANSGDEQFF
TGTGCCAGCAGCTTAGCGAATAGTGGAGATGAGCAGTTCTTC
>TRBV4-1|TRBJ2-4|TRBD1|.
CASSHLRGQGAKNIQYF
TGCGCCAGCAGCCACCTGAGGGGACAGGGGGCAAAAAACATTCAGTACTTC
>TRBV6-2/TRBV6-3|TRBJ1-1|.|once
CASSFTGENTEAFF
TGTGCCAGCAGTTTCACAGGTGAAAACACTGAAGCTTTCTTT
>TRBV5-1|TRBJ2-3|TRBD2|.
CASSRTSGGSTDTQYF
TGCGCCAGCAGCCGGACTAGCGGGGGTAGCACAGATACGCAGTATTTT
>TRBV4-1|TRBJ1-1|.|few
CASSQSGVRTEAFF
TGCGCCAGCAGCCAGTCGGGGGTACGCACTGAAGCTTTCTTT
>TRBV27|TRBJ2-1|TRBD2|.
CASSPLLAGDYNEQFF
TGTGCCAGCAGTCCCCTACTAGCGGGGGACTACAATGAGCAGTTCTTC
>TRBV7-2|TRBJ2-7|TRBD1|.
CASSLGTGTYEQYF
TGTGCCAGCAGCCTTGGGACAGGGACCTACGAGCAGTACTTC
>TRBV29-1|TRBJ1-2|TRBD1|.
CSVEAQGAGYTF
TGCAGCGTTGAAGCCCAGGGGGCCGGCTACACCTTC
>TRBV29-1|TRBJ1-3|TRBD1|few
CSVEGQGQNTIYF
TGCAGCGTTGAGGGACAGGGTCAAAACACCATATATTTT
>TRBV5-4|TRBJ2-3|TRBD2|once
CASSLVSGGAGSTDTQYF
TGTGCCAGCAGCTTGGTTAGCGGGGGGGCCGGTAGCACAGATACGCAGTATTTT
>TRBV9|TRBJ2-3|TRBD1|once
CASSPGQAVFTDTQYF
TGTGCCAGCAGCCCGGGACAGGCCGTCTTCACAGATACGCAGTATTTT
>TRBV3-1/TRBV3-2|TRBJ1-4|TRBD1|.
CASSQGTAGPSGKKLFF
TGTGCCAGCAGCCAGGGGACAGCAGGACCCAGCGGCAAAAAGTTGTTTTTT
>TRBV19|TRBJ2-2|TRBD1|few
CASSIPTGVNTGELFF
TGTGCCAGTAGTATCCCGACAGGGGTGAACACCGGGGAGCTGTTTTTT
>TRBV7-8|TRBJ1-2|TRBD1|.
CASSLDMTGVYGYTF
TGTGCCAGCAGCTTAGATATGACAGGGGTGTATGGCTACACCTTC
>TRBV5-4|TRBJ1-2|TRBD1|.
CASSLNRGENGYTF
TGTGCCAGCAGCTTGAACAGGGGGGAAAATGGCTACACCTTC